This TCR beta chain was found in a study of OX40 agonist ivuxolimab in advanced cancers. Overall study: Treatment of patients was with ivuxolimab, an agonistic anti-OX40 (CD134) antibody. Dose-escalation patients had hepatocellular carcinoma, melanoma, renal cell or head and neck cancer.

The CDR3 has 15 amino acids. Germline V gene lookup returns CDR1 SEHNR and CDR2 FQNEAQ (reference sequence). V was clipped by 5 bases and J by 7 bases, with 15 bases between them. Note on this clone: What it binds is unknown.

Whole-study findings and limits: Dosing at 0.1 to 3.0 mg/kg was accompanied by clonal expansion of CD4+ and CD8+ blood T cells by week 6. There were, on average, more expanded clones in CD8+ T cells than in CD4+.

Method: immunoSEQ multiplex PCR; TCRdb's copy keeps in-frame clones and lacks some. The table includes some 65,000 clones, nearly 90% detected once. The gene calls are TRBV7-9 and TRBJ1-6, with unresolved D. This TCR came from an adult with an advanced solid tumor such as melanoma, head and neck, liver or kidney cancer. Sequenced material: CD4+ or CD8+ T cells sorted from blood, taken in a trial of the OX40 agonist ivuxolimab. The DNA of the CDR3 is TGTGCCAGCAGCCCGTCAGGAAGCTCGAATTCACCCCTCCACTTT. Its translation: CASSPSGSSNSPLHF.